The 27 T cell receptor beta chains reported below all come from one sample, sequenced in a study of blood T cell repertoires in COVID-19. Profiling relied on immunoSEQ multiplex PCR, and the TCRdb table lists in-frame clones only, not all of them. The sample holds 110,000 or so clones, approximately 90% seen once. Sequencing was performed on peripheral blood. These receptors all come from a human donor with acute or convalescent COVID-19. The donor label of this sample is uncertain.

The CDR3 loop reads CASSPGQGGYGYTF. As DNA, the CDR3 is TGTGCCAGCAGCCCCGGGCAGGGCGGCTATGGCTACACCTTC. The rearrangement joins TRBV3-1 (or the pseudogene TRBV3-2) to TRBJ1-2; TRBD1 is a possible D gene (5 bases). Trimming cost V 4 bases and J 4 bases, with 13 bases left between them. The CDR3 has 14 residues. Germline CDR1 and CDR2: LGHDT and YNNKEL (reference sequence).

The rearrangement uses TRBV7-9 and TRBJ2-3; D possibly corresponds to TRBD1 (6 bases). CDR3 size: 16 residues. The V end was cut by 4 bases, the J end by 6 bases, with 20 bases between. Germline CDR1 reads SEHNR; CDR2 reads FQNEAQ (reference sequence). The CDR3 nucleotides read TGTGCCAGCAGCTCCCGGGACACCCCCTTGAGCGATACGCAGTATTTT. The encoded protein is CASSSRDTPLSDTQYF.

The genes are TRBV7-2 and TRBJ1-2; D remains ambiguous. The CDR3 loop spans 13 amino acids. The V end was cut by 5 bases, the J end by 2 bases, with 9 bases between. The V gene's germline CDR1 is SGHTA and CDR2 FQGNSA. The CDR3 spells CASSPDKNYGYTF. DNA for the CDR3: TGTGCCAGCAGCCCAGACAAGAACTATGGCTACACCTTC.

About this clone: Other nucleotide sequences in the sample specify the same CDR3. The chain carries TRBV5-1 and TRBJ1-1, with 8 bases that match TRBD1. Germline CDR1 SGHRS, CDR2 YFSETQ. The CDR3 sequence is 16 residues long. The ends lost 4 bases at V and 1 base at J; junction bases unmatched: 9. For the CDR3, the DNA is TGCGCCAGCAGCCCCGGACAGGGCGGGCCGAACACTGAAGCTTTCTTT. Translating gives CASSPGQGGPNTEAFF.

The rearrangement uses TRBV3-1 (or the pseudogene TRBV3-2) and TRBJ2-7, with D possibly being TRBD2 (5 bases). The CDR3 contains 14 residues. Per germline, CDR1 LGHDT and CDR2 YNNKEL (reference sequence). The V and J ends lost 5 bases and 3 bases respectively, with 14 bases between them. The CDR3 DNA is TGTGCCAGCAGCGGAGGTTTCTCTAACTACGAGCAGTACTTC. Translating it yields CASSGGFSNYEQYF.

V usage is TRBV6-6 and J usage is TRBJ2-2; 8 bases are shared with TRBD1. The germline gives CDR1 MNHNY, CDR2 SVGAGI (reference sequence). This CDR3 contains 14 residues. Trimming cost V 6 bases and J 6 bases; bases outside gene matches: 6. The CDR3 here is CASSPDRVAGELFF. CDR3 sequence (DNA): TGTGCCAGCAGCCCGGACAGGGTGGCCGGGGAGCTGTTTTTT.

This clone has only a few counts. The chain recombines TRBV10-3 with TRBJ1-2; D is ambiguous. Germline V gene data show CDR1 as ENHRY and CDR2 as SYGVKD. The CDR3 runs 13 residues. Between the trimmed V and J ends, which lost 10 bases and 2 bases, there was a span of 14 bases. DNA of the CDR3: TGTGCCAACAGCCGGGAAGAGAACTATGGCTACACCTTC. Amino acid sequence: CANSREENYGYTF.

Here the CDR3 reads CAWDRANTEAFF. In DNA, the CDR3 is TGTGCCTGGGACAGGGCGAACACTGAAGCTTTCTTT. The rearrangement uses TRBV30 and TRBJ1-1; 7 nucleotides line up with TRBD1. The J segment lost 1 base and the V segment lost 5 bases, leaving 1 base of the junction unmatched. The CDR3 has 12 residues. The germline gives CDR1 GTSNPN, CDR2 SVGIG (reference sequence).

The chain has TRBV24-1 and TRBJ2-3; TRBD1 agrees at 8 bases. Germline values: CDR1 KGHDR, CDR2 SFDVKD. With 3 bases clipped from V and 6 bases from J, the junction kept 7 bases outside the gene matches. The length of the CDR3 is 15 residues. CDR3 nucleotides: TGTGCCACCAGTGATGCTGGACAGGGTTTGGATACGCAGTATTTT. This encodes CATSDAGQGLDTQYF.

The V call is TRBV27, the J call TRBJ1-2; perhaps TRBD1 as D (6 bases). This CDR3 is built from 14 residues. Trimming stripped 6 bases from V and 4 bases from J, with 15 bases between. The V gene's germline CDR1 is MNHEY and CDR2 SMNVEV (reference sequence). The CDR3 loop is CASSVGAAGYGYTF. CDR3 coding DNA: TGTGCCAGCAGCGTGGGGGCCGCGGGCTATGGCTACACCTTC.

The chain has TRBV4-1 and TRBJ2-3, with 13 bases fitting TRBD2. V gave up 5 bases and J gave up 1 base; unmatched junction bases: 9. The CDR3 runs 18 residues. Germline V CDR1 and CDR2: MGHRA, YSYEKL. The CDR3 DNA reads as TGCGCCAGCAGCAGGGGAACTAGCGGGAGGGCCGGCACAGATACGCAGTATTTT. This gives the protein CASSRGTSGRAGTDTQYF.

V usage is TRBV6-2 or TRBV6-3 and J usage is TRBJ2-7; 9 bases agree with TRBD1. This CDR3 region has 14 residues. From germline, CDR1 is MNHEY and CDR2 SVGEGT. J lost 5 bases, V lost 5 bases, and 7 bases had no gene match. The CDR3 protein is CASSQDRGKDEQYF. In nucleotides, the CDR3 is TGTGCCAGCAGTCAGGACAGGGGTAAAGACGAGCAGTACTTC.

The chain uses TRBV24-1 and TRBJ1-1; D ambiguous. CDR1 and CDR2 from the germline V gene are KGHDR and SFDVKD. The CDR3 sequence is 14 residues long. V lost 5 bases to trimming and J lost 5 bases, with 14 bases between them. The CDR3 protein is CATSVDGDATEAFF. In DNA, the CDR3 is TGTGCCACCAGTGTCGACGGGGATGCGACTGAAGCTTTCTTT.

The genes are TRBV18 and TRBJ2-7; the match to TRBD2 covers 12 bases. Germline assignment: CDR1 KGHSH and CDR2 LQKENI. The CDR3 totals 17 residues. V lost 2 bases to trimming and J lost 0 bases; unmatched junction nucleotides: 5. The CDR3 bases are TGTGCCAGCTCACCAGGGACTAGCGGGTTTACCTCCTACGAGCAGTACTTC. This codes for CASSPGTSGFTSYEQYF.

V is TRBV21-1 and J is TRBJ2-1; the table's D call, TRBD2, has no DNA check behind it. TRBV21-1 is termed a pseudogene. This CDR3 comprises 16 residues. The CDR3 DNA reads as TGTGCCAGCAGCAATTTCCCGGGACTAGGACCTAATGAGCAGTTCTTC. It specifies CASSNFPGLGPNEQFF.

The rearrangement links TRBV27 to TRBJ2-7, with 8 positions matching TRBD1. V was clipped by 6 bases and J by 5 bases; unmatched bases: 6. The CDR3 totals 13 residues. Germline V lookup: CDR1 MNHEY, CDR2 SMNVEV (reference sequence). CDR3: CASSHGQGNEQYF. For the CDR3, the DNA is TGTGCCAGCAGCCACGGACAGGGTAACGAGCAGTACTTC.

The chain recombines TRBV6-2 or TRBV6-3 with TRBJ1-5; D might be TRBD1 (5 bases). V was clipped by 4 bases and J by 4 bases, with 20 bases between them. The CDR3 is made up of 17 amino acids. Germline V gene lookup returns CDR1 MNHEY and CDR2 SVGEGT. CDR3 nucleotides: TGTGCCAGCAGTTCCCGGACTACCTCCGGGGGGAATCAGCCCCAGCATTTT. Its translation: CASSSRTTSGGNQPQHF.

This rearrangement joins TRBV28 to TRBJ2-7; 7 nucleotides match TRBD1. The CDR3 is made up of 14 amino acids. CDR1 and CDR2 (germline): MDHEN, SYDVKM. V shed 6 bases and J 3 bases; nucleotides not matched to a gene: 8. The CDR3 DNA sequence: TGTGCCAGCAGCTTTGAGGGACAGAGCTACGAGCAGTACTTC. Translated: CASSFEGQSYEQYF.

This clone was found a few times. The gene calls are TRBV4-1 and TRBJ2-2; perhaps TRBD1 as D (5 bases). Germline V CDR1 and CDR2: MGHRA, YSYEKL. Trimming took off 7 bases at V and 9 bases at J, with 18 bases between the two ends. CDR3 length: 14 residues. The CDR3 DNA reads as TGCGCCAGCACCGATCTTACAGGAGATCGGGAGCTGTTTTTT. Amino acid sequence: CASTDLTGDRELFF.

The DNA of the CDR3 is TGTGCCAGCAGCTTGATGACAGGGAATATCTATGGCTACACCTTC. It encodes CASSLMTGNIYGYTF. This sequence joins TRBV7-2 and TRBJ1-2; 7 bases agree with TRBD1. The CDR3 sequence is 15 residues long. The junction had 8 bases not matched to a gene; V was cut back by 3 bases and J by 4 bases. Germline V gene data show CDR1 as SGHTA and CDR2 as FQGNSA.

This clone counts as medium-sized (0.01 to 0.1%). The gene calls are TRBV27 and TRBJ2-7; 7 bases line up with TRBD1. V was clipped by 3 bases and J by 5 bases; unmatched bases: 4. Germline V CDR1 and CDR2: MNHEY, SMNVEV (reference sequence). This CDR3 comprises 13 residues. CDR3 nucleotide sequence: TGTGCCAGCAGTTTGGAGAGGGGGCACGAGCAGTACTTC. Its protein product is CASSLERGHEQYF.

This clone occurred a few times. The V and J genes are TRBV30 and TRBJ1-4; D gene unclear. Trimming stripped 1 base from V and 4 bases from J, with 10 bases between. Germline V gene lookup returns CDR1 GTSNPN and CDR2 SVGIG (reference sequence). This CDR3 is 14 amino acids long. CDR3 DNA sequence: TGTGCCTGGAGTGACGGGGAGCTTAATGAAAAACTGTTTTTT. It specifies CAWSDGELNEKLFF.

CDR3 sequence: CASSLDPDRAPYEQYF. The CDR3 nucleotides are TGTGCCAGCAGCTTAGATCCTGACAGGGCCCCCTACGAGCAGTACTTC. J is TRBJ2-7 and V is TRBV7-2; 7 bases align to TRBD1. V lost 1 base to trimming and J lost 2 bases; unmatched junction nucleotides: 8. Looked up from germline, CDR1 is SGHTA and CDR2 is FQGNSA. The CDR3 runs 16 residues.

This clone was counted between two and nine times. This sequence joins TRBV4-1 and TRBJ1-1; D gene ambiguous. The CDR3 covers 16 residues. Germline V CDR1 and CDR2: MGHRA, YSYEKL. The ends were cut back, 2 bases at V and 1 base at J, with 14 bases in the middle. The CDR3, as DNA: TGCGCCAGCAGCCAACCGTCCGGGAGTTCGAACACTGAAGCTTTCTTT. Its translation: CASSQPSGSSNTEAFF.

The chain is built from TRBV5-5 and TRBJ2-5; TRBD1 aligns across 7 bases. Germline V gives CDR1 SGHKS, CDR2 YYEKEE (reference sequence). V trimming: 4 bases; J trimming: 5 bases; junction bases outside the gene matches: 8. CDR3 size: 14 residues. CDR3 nucleotides: TGTGCCAGCAGCACTACGACAGGGCACGAGACCCAGTACTTC. It specifies CASSTTTGHETQYF.

The chain links TRBV30 to TRBJ1-2, with TRBD1 matching over 7 bases. This CDR3 has 12 amino acids. Per germline, CDR1 GTSNPN and CDR2 SVGIG (reference sequence). V gave up 3 bases and J gave up 8 bases; unmatched junction bases: 6. The CDR3 protein is CAWRVAGGGYTF. Written as DNA, the CDR3 is TGTGCCTGGAGAGTCGCAGGGGGGGGCTACACCTTC.

J is TRBJ1-2 and V is TRBV27; 9 bases are a match to TRBD1. The trim removed 5 bases at V and 8 bases at J, leaving 18 bases unmatched. The germline V gene has CDR1 MNHEY and CDR2 SMNVEV (reference sequence). The CDR3 is made up of 17 amino acids. The CDR3 reads CASSQTGTGHYFWGYTF. Here the CDR3 DNA reads TGTGCCAGCAGTCAAACCGGGACAGGGCACTATTTCTGGGGCTACACCTTC.